Each of the 9 T cell receptor beta chains below was sequenced from the same sample in a study of CD8 T cells in ankylosing spondylitis. TCRdb independently ran MiXCR on the 5' RACE reads; one entry per CDR3 protein. The top ten hold just under 3% of the sample, which has 100,000 to 150,000 distinct CDR3 sequences, around 13% seen once. The sequencing sample was made of blood, either unsorted or a sorted T cell fraction (not recorded which). The receptors were gathered from a female donor with ankylosing spondylitis or in good health (not recorded which).

The CDR3 nucleotides read TGCAGCGTCCTCCCCCTGGACAGTTACTCCTACAATGAGCAGTTCTTC. Translation: CSVLPLDSYSYNEQFF. The chain carries TRBV29-1 and TRBJ2-1; tentative D call: TRBD1 (6 bases). Germline lookup yields CDR1 SQVTM and CDR2 ANQGSEA. The V and J ends lost 6 bases and 0 bases respectively, with 18 bases between them. This CDR3 is 16 amino acids long.

In its sample, this clonotype was seen a few times. The chain combines TRBV5-4 with TRBJ2-1; D possibly uses TRBD1 or TRBD2 (6 bases each). Germline CDR1 and CDR2: SGHNT and YYREEE (reference sequence). This CDR3 is 13 amino acids long. The germline V and J ends were trimmed by 2 bases and 8 bases, with 11 bases remaining between them. As DNA, the CDR3 is TGTGCCAGCAGCTTAGGGGGGTCCCATGAGCAGTTCTTC. It codes for CASSLGGSHEQFF.

In the case of this clonotype: This probably arose from a read error, given a far larger clone one base away. V usage is TRBV11-1 and J usage is TRBJ2-3; D remains ambiguous. Germline lookup yields CDR1 SGHAT and CDR2 FQDESV (reference sequence). This CDR3 has 12 residues. CDR3 DNA: TGTGCCAGCAACTTAAACACAGATACGCAGTATTTT. Translated: CASNLNTDTQYF.

This clonotype was counted ten times or more. The chain joins TRBV12-3 or TRBV12-4 to TRBJ2-3; D gene uncertain. V was shortened by 7 bases and J by 1 base, with 9 bases between the two germline ends. The CDR3 contains 13 residues. The CDR3 is CASTLWGTDTQYF. The CDR3 nucleotides read TGTGCCAGCACCCTTTGGGGCACAGATACGCAGTATTTT.

This clonotype was counted a few times. CDR3 sequence reads: CASSGPWGGDTQYF. In nucleotides, the CDR3 is TGTGCCAGCAGCGGTCCATGGGGTGGAGATACGCAGTATTTT. The rearrangement links TRBV2 to TRBJ2-3, with D unresolved. Germline CDR1 reads SNHLY; CDR2 reads FYNNEI. CDR3 length equals 14 residues. Trimming removed 6 bases at V and 5 bases at J, with 15 bases between.

The chain joins TRBV20-1 to TRBJ2-1; 8 bases align to TRBD2. From germline, CDR1 is DFQATT and CDR2 SNEGSKA (reference sequence). V lost 0 bases and J lost 8; bases outside the gene matches: 9. This CDR3 is 15 amino acids long. The CDR3: CSARDSQREQYEQFF. CDR3 nucleotide sequence: TGCAGTGCTAGAGATAGCCAGCGGGAGCAGTATGAGCAGTTCTTC.

The V call is TRBV12-3 or TRBV12-4, the J call TRBJ1-2; 7 bases match TRBD1. J gave up 5 bases and V 6 bases, and 6 bases lay outside the gene matches. The CDR3 has 13 amino acids. The chain's CDR3 is CASRLGQLYGYTF. CDR3 nucleotide sequence: TGTGCCAGCAGATTGGGACAGTTATATGGCTACACCTTC.

J is TRBJ2-3 and V is TRBV29-1; D is perhaps TRBD1 or TRBD2 (5 bases each). Trimming took 0 bases from V and 1 from J, leaving 5 bases between them. The CDR3 spans 13 residues. Germline-derived CDR1 and CDR2 are SQVTM and ANQGSEA. DNA for the CDR3: TGCAGCGTTGAAGAGGGGGGCACAGATACGCAGTATTTT. Protein sequence: CSVEEGGTDTQYF.

V usage is TRBV5-1 and J usage is TRBJ2-3; D assignment may be TRBD1 or TRBD2 (5 bases each). In germline, CDR1 is SGHRS, CDR2 YFSETQ. This CDR3 has 15 residues. Trimming pared 4 bases from V and 0 bases from J, leaving 12 bases between. CDR3 in DNA: TGCGCCAGCAGCGGGGGATTTTCTAGCACAGATACGCAGTATTTT. Residues: CASSGGFSSTDTQYF.